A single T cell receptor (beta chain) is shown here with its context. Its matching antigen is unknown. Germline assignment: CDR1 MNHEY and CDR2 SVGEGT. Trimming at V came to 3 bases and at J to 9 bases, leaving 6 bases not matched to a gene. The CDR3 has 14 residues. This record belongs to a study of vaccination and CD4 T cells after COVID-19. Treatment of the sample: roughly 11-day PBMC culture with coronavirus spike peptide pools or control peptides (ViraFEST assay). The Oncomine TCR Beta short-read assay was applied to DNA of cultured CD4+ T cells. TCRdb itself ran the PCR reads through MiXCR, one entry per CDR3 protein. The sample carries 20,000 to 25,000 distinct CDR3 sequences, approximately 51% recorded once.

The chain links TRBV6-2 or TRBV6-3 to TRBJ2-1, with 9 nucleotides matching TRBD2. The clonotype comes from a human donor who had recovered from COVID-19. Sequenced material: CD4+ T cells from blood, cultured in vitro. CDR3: CASSYGSGSIEQFF. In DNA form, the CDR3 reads TGTGCCAGCAGTTATGGTAGCGGGAGCATTGAGCAGTTCTTC.